The 27 T cell receptor beta chains given below trace back to one sample, sequenced in a study of beta chain features in type 1 diabetes. The entirety of the isolated RNA underwent reverse transcription, so expressed TCRB transcripts were sequenced. Some clones are missing from TCRdb's copy, which holds only in-frame ones; the method was immunoSEQ multiplex PCR. Of 300,000 or so clones listed, roughly 8% are singletons. Sequenced sample: central memory CD4+ T cells from blood. The receptors stem from a woman under 30 in good health.

This chain joins TRBV6-5 and TRBJ2-3, with a weak D call TRBD1 (5 bases). The length of the CDR3 is 11 residues. Trimming shortened V by 5 bases and J by 5 bases, and 5 bases separated the two germline ends. The germline V gene encodes CDR1 MNHEY and CDR2 SVGAGI. CDR3 region: CASSQGDTQYF. The CDR3 region has the DNA TGTGCCAGCAGTCAGGGAGATACGCAGTATTTT.

A few counts support this clone. This chain uses TRBV28 with TRBJ2-1; 13 bases match TRBD2. The ends lost 6 bases at V and 6 bases at J; junction bases unmatched: 14. The CDR3 covers 18 residues. CDR1 MDHEN and CDR2 SYDVKM come from the germline V gene. The DNA of the CDR3 is TGTGCCAGCAGGGAGGGACTAGCGGGACCCAGAGGGATCAATGAGCAGTTCTTC. It specifies CASREGLAGPRGINEQFF.

Only a few counts were recorded for this clone. The chain is built from TRBV5-4 and TRBJ2-4; 8 bases match TRBD2. J was trimmed by 8 bases and V by 2 bases; bases with no gene match: 9. CDR3 length: 15 residues. Germline loops: CDR1 SGHNT, CDR2 YYREEE (reference sequence). This chain's CDR3 is CASSLPSGSGDIQYF. In nucleotides, the CDR3 is TGTGCCAGCAGCTTACCCAGCGGGAGTGGGGACATTCAGTACTTC.

The chain recombines TRBV27 with TRBJ2-7, with 9 positions matching TRBD1. CDR1 is MNHEY, CDR2 SMNVEV, per germline (reference sequence). The CDR3 has 15 amino acids. J lost 1 base, V lost 3 bases, and 4 bases had no gene match. The CDR3 here is CASSLKQGASYEQYF. The CDR3 DNA is TGTGCCAGCAGTTTGAAACAGGGGGCTTCCTACGAGCAGTACTTC.

This clone was counted a few times. This chain links TRBV5-1 with TRBJ1-1; no reliable D call. Deletions cut 4 bases from V and 5 bases from J, with 15 bases between. The CDR3 consists of 14 residues. Germline loops: CDR1 SGHRS, CDR2 YFSETQ. CDR3 amino acids: CASSADSLGTEAFF. The CDR3 nucleotides are TGCGCCAGCAGCGCAGACTCTCTAGGTACTGAAGCTTTCTTT.

Concerning this clone: Other DNA sequences within the sample encode an identical CDR3. V and J are TRBV28 and TRBJ2-7; possible D gene TRBD2, 5 bases. CDR3 length equals 13 residues. Trimming shortened V by 2 bases and J by 2 bases, and 7 bases separated the two germline ends. Germline V lookup: CDR1 MDHEN, CDR2 SYDVKM. This CDR3 is CASSLPGTYEQYF. In DNA form, the CDR3 reads TGTGCCAGCAGTTTACCGGGAACCTACGAGCAGTACTTC.

This clone was detected only a few times. The V call is TRBV2, the J call TRBJ2-1; D gene ambiguous. Trimming removed 7 bases at V and 1 base at J, with 11 bases between. Germline lookup yields CDR1 SNHLY and CDR2 FYNNEI. This CDR3 is 14 amino acids long. The chain's CDR3 is CASTDGSSYNEQFF. CDR3 DNA sequence: TGTGCCAGCACCGACGGGTCGTCCTACAATGAGCAGTTCTTC.

The DNA for the CDR3 is TGCAGCGTTGAAGAACAGGGGGCGGTCGAGCAGTACTTC. Translation: CSVEEQGAVEQYF. The chain links TRBV29-1 to TRBJ2-7; 9 nucleotides line up with TRBD1. V lost 0 bases and J lost 6; bases outside the gene matches: 3. Germline loops: CDR1 SQVTM, CDR2 ANQGSEA. The CDR3 loop spans 13 amino acids.

This clone showed up just a few times. CDR3 DNA sequence: TGTGCCAGCCGGTACAGTCTCAATCAGCCCCAGCATTTT. Amino acids: CASRYSLNQPQHF. J is TRBJ1-5 and V is TRBV6-6, with unresolved D. The CDR3 contains 13 residues. The V gene's germline CDR1 is MNHNY and CDR2 SVGAGI (reference sequence). V lost 8 bases and J 3 bases, leaving 11 bases between the germline ends.

This clone has a handful of counts. The genes are TRBV7-2 and TRBJ1-2, with D unclear. V lost 5 bases and J 4 bases, leaving 11 bases between the germline ends. This CDR3 region has 13 residues. CDR1 is SGHTA, CDR2 FQGNSA, per germline. The CDR3 reads CASSRLVSYGYTF. The CDR3 nucleotides are TGTGCCAGCAGCCGATTAGTGTCCTATGGCTACACCTTC.

This clone was counted only a few times. The chain recombines TRBV4-2 with TRBJ2-4; D remains unclear. The V and J ends lost 5 bases and 10 bases respectively, with 9 bases between them. The CDR3 has 11 residues. Germline V gives CDR1 LGHNA, CDR2 YNFKEQ. CDR3 region: CASSARGIQYF. CDR3 nucleotide sequence: TGTGCCAGCAGCGCCCGTGGGATTCAGTACTTC.

The gene calls are TRBV25-1 and TRBJ2-2; D is perhaps TRBD2 (5 bases). Germline loops: CDR1 MGHDK, CDR2 SYGVNS. V lost 1 base and J lost 3, with 9 bases in between. This CDR3 region has 15 residues. The CDR3 coding sequence is TGTGCCAGCAGTGAATTGAGGGAGCACACCGGGGAGCTGTTTTTT. This codes for CASSELREHTGELFF.

This clone was seen more than once but under ten times. This sequence joins TRBV5-1 and TRBJ2-7; unclear D gene. There are 14 residues in the CDR3. Germline lookup yields CDR1 SGHRS and CDR2 YFSETQ. Deletions cut 4 bases from V and 3 bases from J, with 14 bases between. The CDR3 coding sequence is TGCGCCAGCAGCGTAGCACCAAACGACTACGAGCAGTACTTC. The encoded protein is CASSVAPNDYEQYF.

Many counts were recorded for this clone. V usage is TRBV9 and J usage is TRBJ2-1, with 10 bases fitting TRBD2. The CDR3 loop spans 17 amino acids. The V gene's germline CDR1 is SGDLS and CDR2 YYNGEE. J was trimmed by 0 bases and V by 3 bases; bases with no gene match: 6. The CDR3 reads CASSGRLAGPSYNEQFF. The CDR3 region has the DNA TGTGCCAGCAGCGGCAGACTAGCGGGCCCCTCCTACAATGAGCAGTTCTTC.

The genes are TRBV7-2 and TRBJ1-2; the D is unclear. With 1 base removed from V and 4 bases from J, the gap between germline ends came to 4 bases. In germline, CDR1 is SGHTA, CDR2 FQGNSA. This CDR3 has 12 residues. The DNA of the CDR3 is TGTGCCAGCAGCTTAGTTGCCTATGGCTACACCTTC. Protein sequence: CASSLVAYGYTF.

This clone showed up just a few times. Other DNA sequences in this sample translate to the same CDR3. The gene calls are TRBV7-2 and TRBJ2-3, with 13 bases aligning to TRBD2. Germline trimming cut 3 bases from V and 0 bases from J; bases unmatched to any gene: 0. Germline V CDR1 and CDR2: SGHTA, FQGNSA. This CDR3 spans 16 amino acids. The CDR3 protein is CASSLGLAGSTDTQYF. The CDR3 DNA reads as TGTGCCAGCAGCTTGGGACTAGCGGGAAGCACAGATACGCAGTATTTT.

This chain uses TRBV28 with TRBJ1-1, with unresolved D. V lost 1 base, J lost 0 bases, and 15 bases lay in between. Germline-derived CDR1 and CDR2 are MDHEN and SYDVKM. The length of the CDR3 is 17 residues. CDR3 nucleotides: TGTGCCAGCAGTTTATTAGCAAGGACGGGCATGAACACTGAAGCTTTCTTT. This codes for CASSLLARTGMNTEAFF.

The chain recombines TRBV11-2 with TRBJ2-6; D unclear. V was cut by 4 bases and J by 2 bases, with 9 bases left in between. This CDR3 has 15 amino acids. The germline V gene has CDR1 SGHAT and CDR2 FQNNGV. CDR3 sequence reads: CASSSTIAGANVLTF. Here the CDR3 DNA reads TGTGCCAGCAGCTCAACGATCGCTGGGGCCAACGTCCTGACTTTC.

This chain links TRBV6-5 with TRBJ2-7; D is possibly TRBD1 (5 bases). From germline, CDR1 is MNHEY and CDR2 SVGAGI. With 3 bases removed from V and 0 bases from J, the gap between germline ends came to 12 bases. This CDR3 has 15 residues. The DNA for the CDR3 is TGTGCCAGCAGTTATCAGGGCCTACTCTCCTACGAGCAGTACTTC. This translates into CASSYQGLLSYEQYF.

The chain is built from TRBV7-9 and TRBJ2-2, with 7 bases that match TRBD2. The ends lost 8 bases at V and 2 bases at J; junction bases unmatched: 11. The CDR3 runs to 16 residues. Germline V CDR1 and CDR2: SEHNR, FQNEAQ (reference sequence). CDR3: CASGPHGTTNTGELFF. DNA for the CDR3: TGTGCCAGCGGGCCTCATGGGACTACAAACACCGGGGAGCTGTTTTTT.

This clone has more than one count but fewer than ten. This specimen includes other DNA sequences encoding the same CDR3. V is TRBV5-1 and J is TRBJ2-2, with D perhaps matching TRBD1 (5 bases). The CDR3 sequence is 15 residues long. Germline CDR1 and CDR2: SGHRS and YFSETQ. Trimming took 3 bases from V and 0 from J, leaving 9 bases between them. The CDR3, as DNA: TGCGCCAGCAGCTCCAGGGCCGCGAACACCGGGGAGCTGTTTTTT. It codes for CASSSRAANTGELFF.

This clone was detected ten times or more. This CDR3 reads CASSSTGTSSYTF. The CDR3 nucleotides are TGTGCCAGCAGCTCGACAGGGACTAGCAGCTACACCTTC. The V gene is TRBV5-5, the J gene TRBJ1-2, with 7 nucleotides matching TRBD1. V gave up 3 bases and J gave up 9 bases; unmatched junction bases: 8. The CDR3 totals 13 residues. CDR1 SGHKS and CDR2 YYEKEE come from the germline V gene (reference sequence).

This clone was observed a handful of times. V gene TRBV28 combines with J gene TRBJ2-2, with 8 bases identical to TRBD2. The germline gives CDR1 MDHEN, CDR2 SYDVKM. There are 14 residues in the CDR3. V shed 10 bases, J shed 3 bases, and the junction held 7 bases outside the gene matches. CDR3 sequence: CATMTSVDTGELFF. Here the CDR3 DNA reads TGTGCCACCATGACTAGCGTTGACACCGGGGAGCTGTTTTTT. Using reference TRBV28 and TRBJ2-2 for the parts outside the CDR3, the full variable domain is DVKVTQSSRYLVKRTGEKVFLECVQDMDHENMFWYRQDPGLGLRLIYFSYDVKMKEKGDIPEGYSVSREKKERFSLILESASTNQTSMYLCATMTSVDTGELFFGEGSRLTVL.

As to this clone: At one end, the junction sequence differs from germline, possibly due to a read error. The V gene is TRBV7-7, the J gene TRBJ1-2; unclear D gene. Per germline, CDR1 SSHAT and CDR2 FNYEAQ (reference sequence). This CDR3 is 13 amino acids long. Here the CDR3 reads CASSGGPRYGYTF. Here the CDR3 DNA reads TGTGCTAGCAGCGGAGGACCGCGCTATGGCTACACCTTC.

The chain joins TRBV6-5 to TRBJ1-5; possibly TRBD1 for D (5 bases). The germline V and J ends were trimmed by 5 bases and 0 bases, with 8 bases remaining between them. This CDR3 spans 14 amino acids. Germline lookup yields CDR1 MNHEY and CDR2 SVGAGI. CDR3 DNA sequence: TGTGCCAGCAGTGGAGACAGTAGCAATCAGCCCCAGCATTTT. It specifies CASSGDSSNQPQHF.

The V call is TRBV9, the J call TRBJ2-5; D perhaps matches TRBD1 (6 bases). V gave up 4 bases and J gave up 5 bases, with 15 bases separating them. CDR1 and CDR2 from the germline V gene are SGDLS and YYNGEE. The CDR3 consists of 14 residues. The CDR3 sequence: CASSLDGTSETQYF. The CDR3 coding sequence is TGTGCCAGCAGCTTGGACGGGACAAGCGAGACCCAGTACTTC.

The chain couples TRBV28 to TRBJ1-1, with 7 bases matching TRBD1. CDR3 length equals 12 residues. CDR1 and CDR2 (germline): MDHEN, SYDVKM. The junction had 7 bases not matched to a gene; V was cut back by 8 bases and J by 7 bases. This chain's CDR3 is CASGIGTVEAFF. CDR3 nucleotide sequence: TGTGCCAGCGGAATAGGGACAGTTGAAGCTTTCTTT. The full variable domain, rest sourced from reference TRBV28 and TRBJ1-1, is DVKVTQSSRYLVKRTGEKVFLECVQDMDHENMFWYRQDPGLGLRLIYFSYDVKMKEKGDIPEGYSVSREKKERFSLILESASTNQTSMYLCASGIGTVEAFFGQGTRLTVV.